A single TCR beta chain is shown here with its context. The sample belongs to a study of blood T cell repertoires in COVID-19. Study as a whole: COVID-19 samples from acute and convalescent phases originated in the United States, Italy and Spain. From T cells, B-cell-depleted T cells, or PBMCs came the material, which was cDNA or gDNA.

Patients in Seattle were enrolled during active infection, then followed longitudinally. Per germline, CDR1 SNHLY and CDR2 FYNNEI. With 3 bases removed from V and 0 bases from J, the gap between germline ends came to 9 bases. The CDR3 spans 15 residues. Source study methods: Nucleated cell counts were estimated from reference gene primer amplification. The method was immunoSEQ multiplex PCR; TCRdb's version includes in-frame clones alone and lacks a portion of them. V and J calls and clone size are those listed in that table; D and trimming were worked out from the DNA. The sample shows 200,000 to 250,000 clones, 70% to 90% of them seen only once.

Material for sequencing was peripheral blood. The rearrangement joins TRBV2 to TRBJ2-1; a weak D match, TRBD1 (6 bases). The sequence was collected from a woman in her forties or fifties with COVID-19, enrolled during active disease. CDR3 loop: CASSEVRGSYNEQFF. CDR3 nucleotide sequence: TGTGCCAGCAGTGAGGTCAGGGGCTCCTACAATGAGCAGTTCTTC.